The entry that follows covers one T cell receptor beta chain sequence. What this receptor recognizes is not known. One base away there is no much larger clone; base qualities are not given. This sample was included in a study of cytomegalovirus exposure and HLA in healthy donors (dated by TCRdb to 2017 to 2019). Context from the whole study: The 550 to 750 repertoires of the first cohort and the 95 to 150 validation repertoires were produced on the same platform, according to a later analysis. Along with the roughly 670-subject first cohort, a separate validation cohort of over 90 different subjects was used. The study aimed to test whether cataloging public T cell receptors could reveal signatures of past pathogen exposure. To predict cytomegalovirus infection status, the study brought together high-throughput TCR immunosequencing, statistical association of individual TCRs with disease status, and machine learning.

Trimming leaves V shorter by 4 bases and J shorter by 4 bases, with the junction holding 8 bases beyond the gene matches. The CDR3 sequence holds 16 residues, the cysteine and phenylalanine included. The DNA shown is the 48-base CDR3, in frame from base 1. CDR1 and CDR2, looked up from the germline V gene, are SGDLS and YYNGEE. Separate from the roughly 700-subject first cohort, the validation cohort of over 90 subjects was the group to which the donors belonged. Receptor amplification or capture employed the immunoSEQ multiplex PCR assay. In the source study's methods: A statistical classification framework was built to diagnose cytomegalovirus status from the catalog of TCR beta chain sequences. TCRdb provides this immuneACCESS table in a form limited to in-frame rearrangements. Some clones are lacking; in checked studies, under half of them reflect an unresolved V gene, and why the rest are absent is not known. The DNA gave D and trimming, while V, J and clone size come from that table. The sample contains 110,000 to 150,000 clones, about 90% of them found a single time. Together, the top ten hold 7.5% to 8.5% of the sample.

The investigation overall reported the following: Three of the identified cytomegalovirus-associated TCR beta chains were confirmed in vitro to be specific for cytomegalovirus antigens. Of the cluster scores, about 94% were above 0 in a later analysis, which found that TCRs clustered in the first cohort also tended to co-occur in the 95 to 150 validation repertoires. In both the original and validation cohorts, the classifier was reported to diagnose cytomegalovirus status with high specificity and sensitivity. All 120 or so repertoires were used to score co-occurrence in the validation cohort in a later analysis, because that analysis had no HLA typing for the cohort. In the study, about 150 TCR beta chains were listed as associated with cytomegalovirus. It was suggested by the authors that the approach could potentially be generalized to other disease states and immunological phenotypes. While some public TCRs were present in many individuals, most TCR sequences turned up only very rarely across donors.

The sequence joins TRBV9 to TRBJ2-2; TRBD2 lines up with 9 middle nucleotides. The TCR originated in a woman under 30 in good health and CMV-seropositive. Sequencing was carried out using PBMCs. The nucleotides read TGTGCCAGCAGCTCAAGACTAGCGGCCCTCACCGGGGAGCTGTTTTTT. This gives the protein CASSSRLAALTGELFF.